Reported below is one T cell receptor (beta chain). Antigen specificity is unknown. Once extracted for a subset, genomic DNA was divided evenly among several immunoSEQ plates. The authors loaded roughly 200 ng DNA, 25,000 to 30,000 T cell genomes, into sorted-subset replicate PCRs. The repertoire was sequenced with immunoSEQ multiplex PCR; TCRdb's copy has only in-frame clones and lacks some. The table records more than 850,000 clones, approximately 78% of them present only once. V lost 0 bases and J lost 3; bases outside the gene matches: 1. CDR1 and CDR2 from the germline V gene are SGDLS and YYNGEE. CDR3 size: 15 residues. The data originate from a study of shared clonotypes between healthy human individuals. Points from the study as a whole: Memory subsets generally showed smaller estimated richness than naive subsets did.

This chain uses TRBV9 with TRBJ2-7; 12 nucleotides line up with TRBD2. This clonotype originated in a man between 18 and 35 years old in good health. Some clones in this sample may be carry-over from other donors' samples. What was sequenced was memory CD4+ T cells from PBMCs. Subset here: CD45RA-negative fraction. The CDR3 loop is CASSVGTSGNYEQYF. The CDR3 DNA sequence: TGTGCCAGCAGCGTAGGGACTAGCGGGAACTACGAGCAGTACTTC.